The T cell receptor (beta chain) described here comes from a study of blood T cell repertoires in COVID-19. Across the study: Donors in the United States, Italy and Spain gave samples during acute or convalescent COVID-19. PBMCs, B-cell-depleted T cells, or T cells were the source of the cDNA or gDNA that made up the material.

Per the original methods: Estimation of nucleated cell counts was performed using reference gene primer amplification. The protocol was immunoSEQ multiplex PCR, while the TCRdb copy is restricted to in-frame clones and leaves out a portion. That table furnishes V, J and clone size, whereas the DNA furnished D and trimming. The table lists around 5,500 clones, about 90% of them singletons. The germline CDR1 and CDR2 sequences are LNHDA and SQIVND (reference sequence). The germline V and J ends were trimmed by 3 bases and 0 bases, with 7 bases remaining between them. The CDR3 is 14 residues long. Sequences were obtained from peripheral blood. The V gene is TRBV19, the J gene TRBJ2-3, with D unclear. This TCR came from a man in his 60s with acute or convalescent COVID-19. The CDR3 loop reads CASSMGVSTDTQYF. The CDR3 DNA sequence: TGTGCCAGTAGTATGGGCGTGAGCACAGATACGCAGTATTTT. Full variable domain (rest looked up from reference TRBV19 and TRBJ2-3): DGGITQSPKYLFRKEGQNVTLSCEQNLNHDAMYWYRQDPGQGLRLIYYSQIVNDFQKGDIAEGYSVSREKKESFPLTVTSAQKNPTAFYLCASSMGVSTDTQYFGPGTRLTVL.